This TCR beta chain was recovered during a study of blood T cell repertoires in COVID-19. Study at large: The origin of the acute and convalescent COVID-19 samples was the United States, Italy and Spain. PBMCs, B-cell-depleted T cells, or T cells were the source of the cDNA or gDNA that made up the material.

This CDR3 contains 16 residues. The V gene lost 4 bases and the J gene lost 4 bases, with 19 bases spanning the gap. The germline V gene encodes CDR1 SGHNT and CDR2 YENEEA. Source study methods: Reference gene primer amplification gave nucleated cell count estimates. Produced via immunoSEQ multiplex PCR; TCRdb's table is partial and in-frame only. Clonal size and the V and J genes are those of that table, whereas D and trimming came from the DNA. Here the sample spans around 300,000 clones, over 75% being singletons. This TCR came from a human donor in a cohort sampled during active COVID-19. This chain joins TRBV11-3 and TRBJ1-2; D perhaps matches TRBD1 (6 bases). Sequencing was performed on peripheral blood. The CDR3 DNA is TGTGCCAGCAGCTACATCGGGGGGGCGCCTGGCTATGGCTACACCTTC. This encodes CASSYIGGAPGYGYTF.